This section outlines one TCR beta chain sequence together with its context. The antigen is undetermined. This entry belongs to a study of shared clonotypes between healthy human individuals. Whole-study results and caveats: Tissue TCR repertoires likely differ from these blood-only repertoires. Generally, naive subsets came out with larger estimated richness than memory subsets. All-four-donor shared clonotypes had higher generation probabilities than non-shared clonotypes did.

It was about 210 ng DNA, around 32,000 T cell genomes, that sorted-subset replicate PCRs used. Generated by immunoSEQ multiplex PCR, the TCRdb table keeps only in-frame clones and is missing some. This sample yields some 1,600,000 clones, of which approximately 98% are seen a single time; 0.4% to 0.55% belongs to the top ten. Sequencing was performed on naive CD4+ T cells sorted from blood. Subset here: CD45RA+ positively selected. This clonotype originated in a man aged 30-40 years in good health.

As DNA, the CDR3 is TGTGCCAGCAGCTTGGGGGCTCGCTACGAGCAGTACTTC. It encodes CASSLGARYEQYF. This sequence joins TRBV11-2 and TRBJ2-7; weak D call: TRBD1 (6 bases). Germline V CDR1 and CDR2: SGHAT, FQNNGV. This CDR3 spans 13 amino acids. V was trimmed by 3 bases and J by 3 bases, leaving 9 bases between them.